Listed below are T cell receptor beta chains from one sample, sequenced in a study of T cell clonotyping in hematopoietic cell transplantation. Using immunoSEQ multiplex PCR, the repertoire was profiled, and TCRdb retains in-frame clones only, with some absent. The sample carries about 12,000 clones, about four fifths recorded once. The sequences come from PBMCs, collected 100 days after allogeneic stem cell transplant. These receptors all stem from a female patient aged 40 to 50 who had an allogeneic stem cell transplant from a related donor, so T cells may come from the graft donor. Some clones in this sample may be carry-over from other donors' samples. Each CDR3 is given with its conserved first and last residue. D genes are given only for firm matches. Only part of the rows carry a size: once, few, many, or a class if the clone is expanded.

>TRBJ1-2|NA|TRBV6-6|once
TGTGCCAGCAGCCCGAAGCCGGGACACGCTAACTATGGCTACACCTTC
CASSPKPGHANYGYTF
>TRBJ2-7|TRBD1|TRBV5-1|few
TGCGCCAGCAGCTTACAGGGGGCAGCCTACGAGCAGTACTTC
CASSLQGAAYEQYF
>TRBJ2-7|NA|TRBV30|NA
TGTGCCTGGAGTTTGAAGACTACCTACGAGCAGTACTTC
CAWSLKTTYEQYF
>TRBJ1-3|NA|TRBV29-1|NA
TGCAGCGTTGAAGATTTCGAGTTCTCTGGAAACACCATATATTTT
CSVEDFEFSGNTIYF
>TRBJ1-3|NA|TRBV6-5|few
TGTGCCAGCAGTTATAGCTCTGGAAACACCATATATTTT
CASSYSSGNTIYF
>TRBJ1-5|NA|TRBV19|NA
TGTGCCAGTAGTATAGACTTTACAGGGTATCTTCAGCCCCAGCATTTT
CASSIDFTGYLQPQHF
>TRBJ1-2|TRBD1|TRBV10-1|few
TGCGCCAGCGGCTGGGACAGGACAAACTATGGCTACACCTTC
CASGWDRTNYGYTF
>TRBJ2-2|NA|TRBV27|NA
TGTGCCAGCAGCCTGGGACTCGTGGTGGGCACCGGGGAGCTGTTTTTT
CASSLGLVVGTGELFF
>TRBJ1-5|NA|TRBV7-2|NA
TGTGCCAGCAGCTTAGGCTGGGGGGCTAAACAGCCCCAGCATTTT
CASSLGWGAKQPQHF
>TRBJ1-1|NA|TRBV7-8|NA
TGTGCCAGCAGCCTCCGAGAGAACACTGAAGCTTTCTTT
CASSLRENTEAFF
>TRBJ1-3|NA|TRBV2|NA
TGTGCCAGCAGCCGACAGGAATCTGGAAACACCATATATTTT
CASSRQESGNTIYF
>TRBJ1-1|NA|TRBV28|NA
TGTGCCAGCAGTCGTGGGGTAGCAGACCTGAACACTGAAGCTTTCTTT
CASSRGVADLNTEAFF
>TRBJ2-5|TRBD2|TRBV4-1|NA
TGCGCCAGCAGCCAAGAACTAGCGGGAGTGGAGCAGTACTTC
CASSQELAGVEQYF
>TRBJ2-1|NA|TRBV2|NA
TGTGCCAGCAGCGGCGGGTTGACTGCGCCCTCTGAGCAGTTCTTC
CASSGGLTAPSEQFF
>TRBJ1-2|NA|TRBV29-1|NA
TGCAGCGTTGATGGGGGGACCCTCTATGGCTACACCTTC
CSVDGGTLYGYTF
>TRBJ2-2|NA|TRBV4-3|NA
TGCGCCAGCAGCCAAAAGCCGGGACGGGTTACCGGGGAGCTGTTTTTT
CASSQKPGRVTGELFF
>TRBJ2-7|NA|TRBV29-1|NA
TGCAGCGTTGAAGAAGGGGGGGGTGGCTACGAGCAGTACTTC
CSVEEGGGGYEQYF
>TRBJ1-1|NA|TRBV19|NA
TGTGCCAGTAGTACTACCAGGGGAACAAACACTGAAGCTTTCTTT
CASSTTRGTNTEAFF
>TRBJ2-3|TRBD1|TRBV2|NA
TGTGCCAGCAGTAGGGACAGGGGAATAACAGATACGCAGTATTTT
CASSRDRGITDTQYF
>TRBJ2-1|NA|TRBV10-3|NA
TGTGCCATCAGGGGCAGCTCCCTCTACAATGAGCAGTTCTTC
CAIRGSSLYNEQFF
>TRBJ2-7|TRBD1|TRBV16|NA
TGTGCCAGCAGTCCCGTAGGGGGCAGCTCCTACGAGCAGTACTTC
CASSPVGGSSYEQYF
>TRBJ1-5|NA|TRBV7-2|once
TGTGCCAGCAGCTCTGAGACAGGTTGGCAGCCCCAGCATTTT
CASSSETGWQPQHF
>TRBJ1-2|NA|TRBV9|few
TGTGCCAGCAGCTTTGCCTCAGGGTCCTATGGCTACACCTTC
CASSFASGSYGYTF
>TRBJ2-2|NA|TRBV27|NA
TGTGCCAGCAGTCTCAACACCGGGGAGCTGTTTTTT
CASSLNTGELFF
>TRBJ2-1|TRBD1|TRBV11-3|NA
TGTGCCAGCAGCCCCGTACCGGGACAGGGGCTCTACAATGAGCAGTTCTTC
CASSPVPGQGLYNEQFF
>TRBJ2-1|NA|TRBV27|NA
TGTGCCAGCAGCTCCCGTGATGAGCAGTTCTTC
CASSSRDEQFF
>TRBJ1-1|NA|TRBV5-1|NA
TGCGCCAGCAGCTTGGGGATCGGACCGAACACTGAAGCTTTCTTT
CASSLGIGPNTEAFF
>TRBJ2-7|TRBD2|TRBV7-6|NA
TGTGCCAGCAGCTTCTTACCGGGACTAGCGGGGGGTATCTACGAGCAGTACTTC
CASSFLPGLAGGIYEQYF
>TRBJ2-7|TRBD1|TRBV23-1|few
TGCGCCAGCAGTCAGCAAGAAGGGACAGGGGATCTCGAGCAGTACTTC
CASSQQEGTGDLEQYF
>TRBJ2-2|NA|TRBV11-3|NA
TGTGCCAGCAGCTTACTAGCGAACACCGGGGAGCTGTTTTTT
CASSLLANTGELFF
>TRBJ2-2|TRBD2|TRBV6-5|NA
TGTGCCACCAACAAGGGACTAGCCCTCACCGGGGAGCTGTTTTTT
CATNKGLALTGELFF
>TRBJ2-3|NA|TRBV14|NA
TGTGCCAGCAGCCAAACGGCGGGCGCGCAGTATTTT
CASSQTAGAQYF
>TRBJ1-4|TRBD1|TRBV10-3|NA
TGTGCCATCAGTGAACAGGGGCCAACTAATGAAAAACTGTTTTTT
CAISEQGPTNEKLFF
>TRBJ1-6|NA|TRBV2|NA
TGTGCCAGCGATGAGATTATCGGGACCGCAAATTCACCCCTCCACTTT
CASDEIIGTANSPLHF
>TRBJ2-1|TRBD2|TRBV6-1|NA
TGTGCCAGCAGTGAACTACCCGGACAAGGGAGGGGTGAGCAGTTCTTC
CASSELPGQGRGEQFF
>TRBJ1-5|TRBD1|TRBV6-6|NA
TGTGCCGCTGGGACAGGGTATAGCAATCAGCCCCAGCATTTT
CAAGTGYSNQPQHF
>TRBJ2-2|NA|TRBV6-6|NA
TGTGCCAGCAGTTACTCCGGCGAGGCCGGGGAGCTGTTTTTT
CASSYSGEAGELFF
>TRBJ2-7|TRBD2|TRBV4-3|NA
TGCGCCAGCAGCTCCGGGACTAGTTCCTACGAGCAGTACTTC
CASSSGTSSYEQYF
>TRBJ1-6|NA|TRBV10-2|NA
TGCGCCAGCAGTGAGGGGCGCGGGACGGATGATTCACCCCTCCACTTT
CASSEGRGTDDSPLHF
>TRBJ1-2|TRBD1|TRBV29-1|once
TGCAGCGTTGGGAGGGGGCAGGGGGATGGCTACACCTTC
CSVGRGQGDGYTF
>TRBJ1-2|TRBD1|TRBV29-1|NA
TGCAGCGTTTGGACAGGGGAGGGCTACACCTTC
CSVWTGEGYTF
>TRBJ1-1|TRBD1|TRBV6-5|NA
TGTGCCAGCAGTTACGACAGGGGAATGAACACTGAAGCTTTCTTT
CASSYDRGMNTEAFF
>TRBJ1-2|NA|TRBV11-2|NA
TGTGCCAGCAGCCCAGAGGGGGGCCTACAGGGCGTCTATGGCTACACCTTC
CASSPEGGLQGVYGYTF
>TRBJ1-3|NA|TRBV5-4|NA
TGTGCCAGCAGCCAACAGGGAGCTGGAAACACCATATATTTT
CASSQQGAGNTIYF
>TRBJ2-1|TRBD2|TRBV30|NA
TGTGCCTGGAGTGTGGGAAGCGGGGGGTACAATGAGCAGTTCTTC
CAWSVGSGGYNEQFF
>TRBJ2-5|TRBD1|TRBV5-4|NA
TGTGCCAGCAGGTCATCCCTTTTGACAGGGCGAGAGACCCAGTACTTC
CASRSSLLTGRETQYF
>TRBJ2-5|NA|TRBV29-1|NA
TGCAGCGTTTTTTTGGGGCAGGTCTTTTCCGAGACCCAGTACTTC
CSVFLGQVFSETQYF
>TRBJ2-3|NA|TRBV7-8|NA
TGTGCCAGCAGTCAAAACCGGGACACAGATACGCAGTATTTT
CASSQNRDTDTQYF
>TRBJ2-3|NA|TRBV2|NA
TGTGCCAGCAAGGAGGTCTCAGATACGCAGTATTTT
CASKEVSDTQYF
>TRBJ1-2|NA|TRBV6-6|NA
TGTGCCAGCAGCGACGGGACTCGGGGCACCTTC
CASSDGTRGTF
>TRBJ1-1|TRBD1|TRBV6-5|NA
TGTGCCAGCAGCGAACAGGGGACAGGTCGCACTGAAGCTTTCTTT
CASSEQGTGRTEAFF
>TRBJ2-2|NA|TRBV5-1|NA
TGCGCCAGCAGCTTCTCTGGGGCGAACACCGGGGAGCTGTTTTTT
CASSFSGANTGELFF
>TRBJ2-3|NA|TRBV7-3|NA
TGTGCCAGCAGCTCCACAGCGCCCCCAGATACGCAGTATTTT
CASSSTAPPDTQYF
>TRBJ1-1|NA|TRBV27|NA
TGTGCCAGCAGTTTGAAAAGGGGGATGAACACTGAAGCTTTCTTT
CASSLKRGMNTEAFF
>TRBJ1-2|NA|TRBV4-3|NA
TGCGCCAGCAGCCAAGATATGGGACCGGCTAACTATGGCTACACCTTC
CASSQDMGPANYGYTF
>TRBJ1-3|TRBD1|TRBV5-4|NA
TGTGCCAGCAGCATACAGGGGGTCTCTGGAAACACCATATATTTT
CASSIQGVSGNTIYF
>TRBJ1-6|NA|TRBV11-2|NA
TGTGCCAGCACCCGGCCCCATGACGGAGATTCACCCCTCCACTTT
CASTRPHDGDSPLHF
>TRBJ1-4|NA|TRBV7-9|NA
TGTGCCAGCAGCTTATTTGTCACAGGGTATAATGAAAAACTGTTTTTT
CASSLFVTGYNEKLFF
>TRBJ1-1|TRBD1|TRBV29-1|NA
TGCAGCGTTGAGGGCAGGGGGATTGACACTGAAGCTTTCTTT
CSVEGRGIDTEAFF